This T cell receptor beta chain appears in the sequencing data of a study of cytomegalovirus exposure and HLA in healthy donors. The CDR3 consists of 14 residues. The V gene lost 3 bases and the J gene lost 5 bases, with 13 bases spanning the gap. Germline assignment: CDR1 MNHEY and CDR2 SMNVEV (reference sequence). As concerns this clone: As yet, its antigen is unknown.

With 60 Vbeta and 13 Jbeta primers, the PCR was carried out. Assay: immunoSEQ multiplex PCR; the TCRdb copy retains only in-frame clones and omits some. In the table there are about 160,000 clones, roughly 81% of which are singletons. Study-level points and caveats: Researchers reported that a few CMV-associated chains were confirmed in vitro as CMV antigen-specific.

The sequence derives from a man in his late teens or twenties in good health and CMV-seropositive. Sequencing was performed on PBMCs. The chain employs TRBV27 and TRBJ2-5; unclear D gene. The CDR3 loop reads CASSLLGELETQYF. The CDR3 DNA is TGTGCCAGCAGTTTGTTGGGCGAGTTGGAGACCCAGTACTTC.